This T cell receptor (beta chain) was sequenced in a study of Ad26.COV2.S vaccination and SARS-CoV-2 variants. Here immunoSEQ multiplex PCR was the method, and the copy in TCRdb shows in-frame clones only, minus some. The sample lists more than 120,000 clones; 70% to 90% were seen once. On this clone itself: Its specificity is not known.

The CDR3 covers 15 residues. J was trimmed by 2 bases and V by 2 bases; bases with no gene match: 2. The germline CDR1 and CDR2 sequences are KGHSH and LQKENI. Points from the study as a whole: Spike-specific TCR breadth was greater after Ad26.COV2.S than placebo. Post-vaccination spike-specific CD8+ and CD4+ T cell responses reportedly had substantial breadth. Assessments of TCR breadth and depth may have underestimated the total T cell responses. Those who received vaccine or placebo ended up with similar non-spike TCR breadth.

The sequence came from a human donor who had recovered from COVID-19. The V gene is TRBV18, the J gene TRBJ2-2, with TRBD1 matching 7 bases. The sequences come from peripheral blood, collected after recovery from COVID-19. Written as DNA, the CDR3 is TGTGCCAGCTCACCAAGGACAGGAAACACCGGGGAGCTGTTTTTT. It translates to CASSPRTGNTGELFF. The entire variable domain, with the rest obtained from reference TRBV18 and TRBJ2-2, is as follows: NAGVMQNPRHLVRRRGQEARLRCSPMKGHSHVYWYRQLPEEGLKFMVYLQKENIIDESGMPKERFSAEFPKEGPSILRIQQVVRGDSAAYFCASSPRTGNTGELFFGEGSRLTVL.